Below, 26 T cell receptor beta chains from the same sample are listed, as sequenced in a study of T cell responses to AZD1222 COVID-19 vaccine. Clones were sequenced by immunoSEQ multiplex PCR, and TCRdb holds only the in-frame ones, with some missing. The sample shows about 170,000 clones, roughly 92% of them seen only once. The sample here was peripheral blood, taken on day 0 of AZD1222 vaccination. These receptors all stem from an adult in good health.

The CDR3 DNA reads TGCGCCAGCGCCAGGCAGGGGGATTTTCAGCCCCAGCATTTT. Protein product: CASARQGDFQPQHF. The chain has TRBV4-1 and TRBJ1-5, with 7 bases aligning to TRBD1. Per germline, CDR1 MGHRA and CDR2 YSYEKL. After removal of 8 bases from V and 6 bases from J, the junction contained 10 bases not matched to a gene. This CDR3 spans 14 amino acids.

This rearrangement joins TRBV9 to TRBJ1-1; D unclear. The CDR3 covers 13 residues. Germline CDR1 is SGDLS and CDR2 is YYNGEE. The V and J ends lost 4 bases and 1 base respectively, with 8 bases between them. For the CDR3, the DNA is TGTGCCAGCAGCTTATATAGGAACACTGAAGCTTTCTTT. As protein: CASSLYRNTEAFF.

V gene TRBV29-1 combines with J gene TRBJ1-1; the D is unclear. The CDR3 totals 11 residues. Per the germline V gene, CDR1 is SQVTM and CDR2 is ANQGSEA. The V end lost 4 bases, the J end lost 1 base, and 4 bases lay between the germline ends. The CDR3 region has the DNA TGCAGCGTTGCAAGGAACACTGAAGCTTTCTTT. It is translated as CSVARNTEAFF.

This clone has a handful of counts. This chain links TRBV3-1 (or the pseudogene TRBV3-2) with TRBJ1-1; the D is unclear. Germline loops: CDR1 LGHDT, CDR2 YNNKEL (reference sequence). V lost 5 bases, J lost 0 bases, and 13 bases lay in between. CDR3 length: 15 amino acids. The CDR3 DNA reads TGTGCCAGCAGCGACGGACGAGGGATGAACACTGAAGCTTTCTTT. Protein product: CASSDGRGMNTEAFF.

This chain links TRBV3-1 (or the pseudogene TRBV3-2) with TRBJ1-6, with D tentatively TRBD1 (5 bases). The length of the CDR3 is 14 residues. Trimming left V 6 bases short and J 10 bases short, with 16 bases between. Germline lookup yields CDR1 LGHDT and CDR2 YNNKEL (reference sequence). The DNA for the CDR3 is TGTGCCAGCAGGAACTCAGGGATATTATCACCCCTCCACTTT. Translation gives CASRNSGILSPLHF.

The chain has TRBV19 and TRBJ2-1; the match to TRBD1 covers 7 bases. The CDR3 has 15 residues. CDR1 LNHDA and CDR2 SQIVND come from the germline V gene (reference sequence). V lost 6 bases to trimming and J lost 0 bases; unmatched junction nucleotides: 5. CDR3 sequence (DNA): TGTGCCAGTAGCATGGACAGGAGCTCCTACAATGAGCAGTTCTTC. Translated, it gives CASSMDRSSYNEQFF. Full variable domain (remainder filled in from reference TRBV19 and TRBJ2-1): DGGITQSPKYLFRKEGQNVTLSCEQNLNHDAMYWYRQDPGQGLRLIYYSQIVNDFQKGDIAEGYSVSREKKESFPLTVTSAQKNPTAFYLCASSMDRSSYNEQFFGPGTRLTVL.

The chain has TRBV19 and TRBJ2-1; D could derive from TRBD1 or TRBD2 (5 bases each). Germline loops: CDR1 LNHDA, CDR2 SQIVND (reference sequence). V was trimmed by 1 base and J by 9 bases, leaving 7 bases between them. The CDR3 runs to 12 residues. CDR3 in amino acids: CASSIGGSEQFF. In DNA form, the CDR3 reads TGTGCCAGTAGTATAGGGGGGAGTGAGCAGTTCTTC.

The count of this clone is one. The J gene is TRBJ1-1, the V gene TRBV7-2; D perhaps matches TRBD1 (6 bases). Per the germline V gene, CDR1 is SGHTA and CDR2 is FQGNSA. The CDR3 length is 15 residues. Trimming stripped 3 bases from V and 1 base from J, with 12 bases between. The CDR3 reads CASSFMGAENTEAFF. The CDR3 region has the DNA TGTGCCAGCAGCTTTATGGGGGCTGAGAACACTGAAGCTTTCTTT.

This chain links TRBV7-3 with TRBJ2-5; tentative D call: TRBD2 (6 bases). CDR3 length: 15 amino acids. V lost 5 bases and J 5 bases, leaving 18 bases between the germline ends. Germline V gives CDR1 SGHTA, CDR2 FQGTGA. The CDR3 loop is CASSMTGTWGETQYF. The CDR3 nucleotides are TGTGCCAGCAGCATGACCGGGACTTGGGGGGAGACCCAGTACTTC.

This clone was picked up one time. The J gene is TRBJ1-6, the V gene TRBV6-9; tentative D call: TRBD1 (5 bases). Germline V CDR1 and CDR2: MNHGY, SVAAGI. V was clipped by 7 bases and J by 4 bases, with 17 bases between them. The CDR3 is 16 amino acids. The CDR3 sequence is CASTFTGSAYNSPLHF. In DNA, the CDR3 is TGTGCCAGCACCTTTACAGGCTCAGCTTATAATTCACCCCTCCACTTT.

CDR3 in amino acids: CATSRGEGPYEQYF. Written as DNA, the CDR3 is TGTGCCACCAGCAGAGGAGAGGGGCCCTACGAGCAGTACTTC. This chain connects TRBV15 to TRBJ2-7; D assignment may be TRBD1 or TRBD2 (5 bases each). The V gene's germline CDR1 is LNHNV and CDR2 YYDKDF (reference sequence). V lost 1 base to trimming and J lost 2 bases, with 9 bases between them. This CDR3 region has 14 residues.

J is TRBJ2-5 and V is TRBV6-6, with 10 positions matching TRBD1. Germline values: CDR1 MNHNY, CDR2 SVGAGI (reference sequence). V shed 7 bases and J 5 bases; nucleotides not matched to a gene: 10. The CDR3 length is 15 residues. The CDR3 sequence: CASTQPTGGEETQYF. In DNA form, the CDR3 reads TGTGCCAGCACCCAACCGACAGGGGGCGAGGAGACCCAGTACTTC.

The CDR3 DNA reads as TGTGCCACCAGCAGAAAGGCCGCAGGCAATCAGCCCCAGCATTTT. It is translated as CATSRKAAGNQPQHF. The chain is built from TRBV15 and TRBJ1-5; D is uncertain. This CDR3 has 15 amino acids. Trimming stripped 2 bases from V and 2 bases from J, with 10 bases between. In germline, CDR1 is LNHNV, CDR2 YYDKDF (reference sequence).

V usage is TRBV27 and J usage is TRBJ1-5, with D tentatively TRBD1 (6 bases). V gave up 3 bases and J gave up 3 bases, with 12 bases separating them. The germline V gene encodes CDR1 MNHEY and CDR2 SMNVEV (reference sequence). This CDR3 has 15 amino acids. CDR3 amino acids: CASSFYRADNQPQHF. In nucleotides, the CDR3 is TGTGCCAGCAGTTTCTACAGGGCAGACAATCAGCCCCAGCATTTT.

V and J are TRBV11-2 and TRBJ1-3; D not resolved. The CDR3 length is 15 residues. Germline CDR1 SGHAT, CDR2 FQNNGV. V lost 2 bases and J 0 bases, leaving 8 bases between the germline ends. The CDR3 nucleotides are TGTGCCAGCAGCTTAAAGGTCCCCTCTGGAAACACCATATATTTT. It yields the protein CASSLKVPSGNTIYF.

The chain uses TRBV7-9 and TRBJ1-2; D gene unclear. The CDR3 runs 13 residues. Trimming left V 5 bases short and J 6 bases short, with 13 bases between. CDR1 SEHNR and CDR2 FQNEAQ come from the germline V gene (reference sequence). The CDR3 region has the DNA TGTGCCAGCAGCCTTCACGTTGGTGATGGCTACACCTTC. Encoded protein: CASSLHVGDGYTF.

The chain has TRBV27 and TRBJ1-2; 8 bases line up with TRBD1. The CDR3 totals 21 residues. Trimming removed 6 bases from V and 0 bases from J; junction bases left unmatched: 24. Germline V gene data show CDR1 as MNHEY and CDR2 as SMNVEV (reference sequence). Here the CDR3 DNA reads TGTGCCAGCAGGTCAAGGGCTACCTGGCCAGGGGGCGGACCGACTAACTATGGCTACACCTTC. Its translation: CASRSRATWPGGGPTNYGYTF.

This clone was seen a single time. The rearrangement joins TRBV6-5 to TRBJ1-1; D unclear. CDR1 is MNHEY, CDR2 SVGAGI, per germline. This CDR3 contains 14 residues. Trimming cost V 7 bases and J 3 bases, with 15 bases left between them. CDR3 nucleotides: TGTGCCAGCATCCCTACCGGGAGGGACACTGAAGCTTTCTTT. Translation gives CASIPTGRDTEAFF.

This chain joins TRBV19 and TRBJ1-1; possibly TRBD1 for D (5 bases). V dropped 5 bases and J dropped 8 bases, with 9 bases sitting between them. CDR1 is LNHDA, CDR2 SQIVND, per germline (reference sequence). The CDR3 contains 11 residues. The chain's CDR3 is CASSLGQEAFF. The CDR3 DNA follows: TGTGCCAGTAGTCTCGGACAAGAAGCTTTCTTT.

The V and J genes are TRBV2 and TRBJ2-1; D is unresolved. V lost 6 bases to trimming and J lost 4 bases, with 7 bases between them. The CDR3 length is 12 residues. Per germline, CDR1 SNHLY and CDR2 FYNNEI. CDR3 protein: CASRKEYNEQFF. The CDR3 bases are TGTGCCAGCAGAAAAGAGTACAATGAGCAGTTCTTC.

V is TRBV13 and J is TRBJ1-1; maybe TRBD1 (5 bases). The V and J ends lost 5 bases and 1 base respectively, with 11 bases between them. The CDR3 is made up of 14 amino acids. Looked up from germline, CDR1 is PRHDT and CDR2 is FYEKMQ (reference sequence). This CDR3 reads CASSPGLPNTEAFF. The DNA of the CDR3 is TGTGCCAGCAGCCCAGGGCTGCCGAACACTGAAGCTTTCTTT. Variable domain in full (rest from reference TRBV13 and TRBJ1-1): AAGVIQSPRHLIKEKRETATLKCYPIPRHDTVYWYQQGPGQDPQFLISFYEKMQSDKGSIPDRFSAQQFSDYHSELNMSSLELGDSALYFCASSPGLPNTEAFFGQGTRLTVV.

The chain has TRBV4-2 and TRBJ1-1; no clear D. The V end lost 0 bases, the J end lost 4 bases, and 3 bases lay between the germline ends. Germline V gene lookup returns CDR1 LGHNA and CDR2 YNFKEQ. The CDR3 is 12 residues long. CDR3 sequence: CASSQDGTEAFF. The DNA for the CDR3 is TGTGCCAGCAGCCAAGATGGCACTGAAGCTTTCTTT.

J is TRBJ2-2 and V is TRBV3-1 (or the pseudogene TRBV3-2); D is ambiguous. The CDR3 length is 13 residues. V was shortened by 1 base and J by 7 bases, with 7 bases between the two germline ends. CDR1 is LGHDT, CDR2 YNNKEL, per germline (reference sequence). CDR3 DNA: TGTGCCAGCAGCCAAGTTCCGGGCGGGGAGCTGTTTTTT. Translated: CASSQVPGGELFF.

This rearrangement joins TRBV7-2 to TRBJ1-1, with TRBD1 as a possible D gene (5 bases). The V end was cut by 3 bases, the J end by 3 bases, with 11 bases between. CDR3 size: 14 residues. Germline CDR1 and CDR2: SGHTA and FQGNSA. The CDR3 region is CASSFQGFDTEAFF. The CDR3 region has the DNA TGTGCCAGCAGCTTTCAGGGCTTCGACACTGAAGCTTTCTTT.

The chain links TRBV12-3 or TRBV12-4 to TRBJ1-5, with D possibly matching TRBD1 (5 bases). Trimming shortened V by 5 bases and J by 2 bases, and 7 bases separated the two germline ends. The CDR3 runs to 13 residues. The CDR3 is CASSRGGNQPQHF. For the CDR3, the DNA is TGTGCCAGCAGTCGAGGGGGCAATCAGCCCCAGCATTTT.

This chain connects TRBV30 to TRBJ1-1; D is undetermined. CDR1 GTSNPN and CDR2 SVGIG come from the germline V gene (reference sequence). The CDR3 is made up of 12 amino acids. V dropped 4 bases and J dropped 4 bases, with 10 bases sitting between them. The CDR3 coding sequence is TGTGCCTGGACGCTTTGGGGCACTGAAGCTTTCTTT. Its protein product is CAWTLWGTEAFF.